This T cell receptor (beta chain) was found in a study of tumor-infiltrating lymphocytes in primary liver carcinoma. Study results and limitations: Only about 8-25% of top clones spanned all five tumor regions.

It was from about 20-30 mg of unsorted bulk tissue that RNA and DNA were co-extracted. This clonotype showed up many times. As yet, its antigen is unknown. The CDR3 contains 17 residues. The germline V gene has CDR1 MGHRA and CDR2 YSYEKL. V shed 3 bases and J 4 bases; nucleotides not matched to a gene: 6. A constant-region primer served to make TCR beta cDNA from about 500 ng total RNA. ARM-PCR, slightly modified, supplied the TCR beta libraries through three nested multiplex PCR rounds. It was with TRBV1-TRBV30 forward primers and a C-beta reverse primer that the first two PCR rounds were run, at around 10 cycles each. TCRdb re-called the multiplex PCR reads through MiXCR, storing one row per CDR3 protein. The table shows fewer than 150,000 distinct CDR3 sequences, with around two thirds occurring only once.

This clonotype originated in a woman aged 60-70 years with primary liver carcinoma and hepatitis B virus infection. V is TRBV4-1 and J is TRBJ2-5; TRBD2 aligns across 15 bases. Source material: liver tumor tissue from sampling region 1. Subset denoted: tumor region T1, superior pole. As DNA, the CDR3 is TGCGCCAGCAGCCAGGGACTAGCGGGAGGCACTTCAGAGACCCAGTACTTC. The encoded protein is CASSQGLAGGTSETQYF.